Following are 25 T cell receptor beta chains from one sample sequenced in a study of blood T cell repertoires in COVID-19. Assay: immunoSEQ multiplex PCR; the TCRdb copy retains only in-frame clones and omits some. Altogether roughly 290,000 clones are present, 90% being singletons, with the ten largest covering 1.7%. The sequencing sample was made of PBMCs or T cells enriched from blood (not recorded which). The receptors were sampled from a young woman with acute COVID-19.

The chain uses TRBV7-6 and TRBJ1-6; D remains ambiguous. Deletions cut 2 bases from V and 7 bases from J, with 18 bases between. Per the germline V gene, CDR1 is SGHVS and CDR2 is FNYEAQ. The CDR3 runs 17 residues. CDR3 sequence: CASSLSETTAGNSPLHF. The CDR3 DNA sequence: TGTGCCAGCAGCTTAAGCGAGACCACGGCGGGGAATTCACCCCTCCACTTT.

This sequence joins TRBV11-2 and TRBJ1-5; D unresolved. The CDR3 runs to 14 residues. V shed 0 bases and J shed 7 bases, with 10 bases lying between them. Germline CDR1 and CDR2: SGHAT and FQNNGV. CDR3 in amino acids: CASSLDRLSQPQHF. In DNA, the CDR3 is TGTGCCAGCAGCTTAGACAGGCTGAGCCAGCCCCAGCATTTT.

The chain employs TRBV7-2 and TRBJ2-7, with D unclear. Germline-derived CDR1 and CDR2 are SGHTA and FQGNSA. This CDR3 comprises 13 residues. V lost 2 bases and J 4 bases, leaving 9 bases between the germline ends. CDR3 sequence (DNA): TGTGCCAGCAGCTTATCACTGCCATACGAGCAGTACTTC. Its translation is CASSLSLPYEQYF.

This chain uses TRBV5-6 with TRBJ2-2, with 9 bases identical to TRBD2. Trimming at V came to 3 bases and at J to 4 bases, leaving 10 bases not matched to a gene. Germline-derived CDR1 and CDR2 are SGHDT and YYEEEE. CDR3 length: 17 residues. CDR3 residues: CASSSPSGSGSTGELFF. The CDR3 DNA reads as TGTGCCAGCAGCTCCCCGAGCGGTAGCGGGAGCACCGGGGAGCTGTTTTTT. Full variable domain (rest looked up from reference TRBV5-6 and TRBJ2-2): DAGVTQSPTHLIKTRGQQVTLRCSPKSGHDTVSWYQQALGQGPQFIFQYYEEEERQRGNFPDRFSGHQFPNYSSELNVNALLLGDSALYLCASSSPSGSGSTGELFFGEGSRLTVL.

The rearrangement uses TRBV10-3 and TRBJ2-3, with 7 bases fitting TRBD1. The CDR3 runs to 15 residues. Germline values: CDR1 ENHRY, CDR2 SYGVKD. With V trimmed by 7 bases and J by 4 bases, 11 bases remained unmatched. The CDR3 region is CAIKEGQTVADTQYF. Here the CDR3 DNA reads TGTGCCATCAAAGAGGGACAGACTGTCGCAGATACGCAGTATTTT.

The chain employs TRBV9 and TRBJ2-5, with D tentatively TRBD2 (6 bases). The CDR3 is made up of 16 amino acids. Germline CDR1 and CDR2: SGDLS and YYNGEE. V was trimmed by 3 bases and J by 4 bases, leaving 19 bases between them. The CDR3 DNA follows: TGTGCCAGCAGCGCCGATAGCGGTCTCAGAGGAGAGACCCAGTACTTC. Its protein product is CASSADSGLRGETQYF.

This chain uses TRBV19 with TRBJ1-3; maybe TRBD1 (6 bases). Trimming cost V 5 bases and J 0 bases, with 11 bases left between them. The CDR3 runs to 15 residues. CDR1 is LNHDA and CDR2 is SQIVND in the germline V gene (reference sequence). CDR3 bases: TGTGCCAGTAGTCCCGACAGGAGCTCTGGAAACACCATATATTTT. Its translation is CASSPDRSSGNTIYF.

This chain uses TRBV3-1 (or the pseudogene TRBV3-2) with TRBJ1-6; 7 nucleotides align to TRBD1. This CDR3 contains 14 residues. Trimming removed 5 bases from V and 13 bases from J; junction bases left unmatched: 11. CDR1 LGHDT and CDR2 YNNKEL come from the germline V gene (reference sequence). The chain's CDR3 is CASSYPGQAWPLHF. As DNA, the CDR3 is TGTGCCAGCAGCTACCCAGGACAGGCATGGCCCCTCCACTTT.

The count of this clone is one. Here the CDR3 reads CASSLEVTSGVGVYEQYF. CDR3 DNA sequence: TGTGCCAGCAGCTTAGAGGTCACTAGCGGAGTGGGGGTCTACGAGCAGTACTTC. The V call is TRBV7-6, the J call TRBJ2-7; 8 bases line up with TRBD2. The CDR3 has 18 residues. Germline values: CDR1 SGHVS, CDR2 FNYEAQ. The V segment lost 1 base and the J segment 3 bases; nucleotides outside the gene matches: 14.

This chain joins TRBV12-3 or TRBV12-4 and TRBJ1-2; D remains unclear. This CDR3 comprises 12 residues. V dropped 5 bases and J dropped 3 bases, with 7 bases sitting between them. CDR3 amino acids: CASSPGYYGYTF. CDR3 coding DNA: TGTGCCAGCAGTCCCGGGTACTATGGCTACACCTTC.

The chain couples TRBV3-1 (or the pseudogene TRBV3-2) to TRBJ2-2, with 8 bases aligning to TRBD2. The CDR3 covers 19 residues. The V and J ends lost 1 base and 1 base, in that order; junction bases with no gene match: 11. Per germline, CDR1 LGHDT and CDR2 YNNKEL (reference sequence). This chain's CDR3 is CASSQVPGTRGGNTGELFF. The DNA for the CDR3 is TGTGCCAGCAGCCAAGTCCCCGGGACTAGAGGGGGGAACACCGGGGAGCTGTTTTTT.

This clone was counted a single time. The chain links TRBV6-5 to TRBJ2-7; D is possibly TRBD1 (6 bases). This CDR3 region has 12 residues. Trimming took off 4 bases at V and 5 bases at J, with 9 bases between the two ends. From germline, CDR1 is MNHEY and CDR2 SVGAGI. The chain's CDR3 is CASSSTGNEQYF. Written as DNA, the CDR3 is TGTGCCAGCAGTTCCACAGGGAACGAGCAGTACTTC.

This clone has just one count. The rearrangement uses TRBV19 and TRBJ2-1; 9 positions match TRBD2. With V trimmed by 4 bases and J by 1 base, 5 bases remained unmatched. Germline CDR1 reads LNHDA; CDR2 reads SQIVND (reference sequence). The CDR3 sequence is 16 residues long. CDR3 residues: CASSSGRAGSYNEQFF. In DNA form, the CDR3 reads TGTGCCAGTAGTAGCGGGAGGGCCGGGTCCTACAATGAGCAGTTCTTC. The whole variable domain, filled in from reference TRBV19 and TRBJ2-1, reads DGGITQSPKYLFRKEGQNVTLSCEQNLNHDAMYWYRQDPGQGLRLIYYSQIVNDFQKGDIAEGYSVSREKKESFPLTVTSAQKNPTAFYLCASSSGRAGSYNEQFFGPGTRLTVL.

The V gene is TRBV7-8, the J gene TRBJ2-3; the match to TRBD1 covers 8 bases. The CDR3 has 15 amino acids. After removal of 3 bases from V and 2 bases from J, the junction contained 4 bases not matched to a gene. Germline V gives CDR1 SGHVS, CDR2 FQNEAQ. The CDR3 region is CASSFRTGHTDTQYF. The CDR3 DNA reads as TGTGCCAGCAGCTTCCGGACAGGGCACACAGATACGCAGTATTTT.

The chain couples TRBV5-1 to TRBJ2-6; TRBD1 matches at 12 bases. This CDR3 spans 18 amino acids. The trim removed 1 base at V and 2 bases at J, leaving 4 bases unmatched. Germline-derived CDR1 and CDR2 are SGHRS and YFSETQ. The CDR3 region is CASSLSGTGGTGANVLTF. The CDR3 nucleotides read TGCGCCAGCAGCTTGTCCGGGACAGGGGGCACTGGGGCCAACGTCCTGACTTTC.

The rearrangement uses TRBV6-5 and TRBJ2-2, with 9 bases that match TRBD2. The CDR3 has 15 amino acids. Germline CDR1 reads MNHEY; CDR2 reads SVGAGI. Trimming at V came to 5 bases and at J to 10 bases, leaving 11 bases not matched to a gene. The CDR3 coding sequence is TGTGCCAGCAGTCCCGAGACTAGCGGAAATTCGGAGCTGTTTTTT. Protein sequence: CASSPETSGNSELFF.

J is TRBJ1-1 and V is TRBV4-2; 9 nucleotides agree with TRBD1. Unmatched junction bases numbered 8, after V lost 2 bases and J lost 1 base. The CDR3 has 17 residues. CDR1 LGHNA and CDR2 YNFKEQ come from the germline V gene. CDR3 sequence: CASSQIMIQGANTEAFF. CDR3 DNA: TGTGCCAGCAGCCAAATCATGATACAGGGGGCGAACACTGAAGCTTTCTTT.

The chain combines TRBV29-1 with TRBJ2-1, with D tentatively TRBD1 (5 bases). Germline CDR1 and CDR2: SQVTM and ANQGSEA. This CDR3 contains 13 residues. Between the trimmed V and J ends, which lost 7 bases and 2 bases, there was a span of 12 bases. The CDR3: CSGRQRAYNEQFF. The DNA of the CDR3 is TGCAGCGGCCGACAGCGCGCCTACAATGAGCAGTTCTTC.

This clone was seen a single time. V and J are TRBV27 and TRBJ2-3; 9 bases are shared with TRBD2. The germline gives CDR1 MNHEY, CDR2 SMNVEV (reference sequence). The CDR3 has 16 amino acids. With V trimmed by 5 bases and J by 1 base, 7 bases remained unmatched. The CDR3 reads CASSPRLADGTDTQYF. In nucleotides, the CDR3 is TGTGCCAGCAGTCCCCGACTAGCGGATGGCACAGATACGCAGTATTTT.

The J gene is TRBJ2-7, the V gene TRBV6-5; no clear D gene. V was trimmed by 6 bases and J by 5 bases, leaving 17 bases between them. The V gene's germline CDR1 is MNHEY and CDR2 SVGAGI. The CDR3 runs to 14 residues. CDR3 bases: TGTGCCAGCAGCTCACTCCCGGGTCCCAACGAGCAGTACTTC. Encoded protein: CASSSLPGPNEQYF.

The chain has TRBV2 and TRBJ1-5; D remains unclear. The V and J ends lost 6 bases and 7 bases respectively, with 10 bases between them. The CDR3 extends over 12 amino acids. The germline gives CDR1 SNHLY, CDR2 FYNNEI. The CDR3: CASRGGNQPQHF. CDR3 sequence (DNA): TGTGCCAGCAGGGGAGGGAACCAGCCCCAGCATTTT.

This clone came up once. The chain has TRBV4-1 and TRBJ2-7, with TRBD1 matching 8 bases. Germline CDR1 and CDR2: MGHRA and YSYEKL. The CDR3 contains 15 residues. V trimming: 2 bases; J trimming: 7 bases; junction bases outside the gene matches: 10. The CDR3 loop reads CASSQPRQGLREQYF. DNA for the CDR3: TGCGCCAGCAGCCAACCCCGACAGGGGTTGCGAGAGCAGTACTTC.

The chain carries TRBV27 and TRBJ1-6, with D possibly TRBD1 on 5 matching bases. Trimming left V 5 bases short and J 7 bases short, with 12 bases between. The germline V gene encodes CDR1 MNHEY and CDR2 SMNVEV (reference sequence). The CDR3 has 14 residues. CDR3 bases: TGTGCCAGCAGTCCCCGGGGGACGAATTCACCCCTCCACTTT. Translation: CASSPRGTNSPLHF.

The gene calls are TRBV5-1 and TRBJ1-1; D uncertain. Germline CDR1 is SGHRS and CDR2 is YFSETQ. Between the trimmed V and J ends, which lost 0 bases and 0 bases, there was a span of 12 bases. The CDR3 consists of 16 residues. The DNA of the CDR3 is TGCGCCAGCAGCTTGGCCCGAATGAGGATGAACACTGAAGCTTTCTTT. Protein sequence: CASSLARMRMNTEAFF.

This clone is a singleton in its sample. This chain links TRBV7-6 with TRBJ2-1; 12 bases align to TRBD2. Trimming at V came to 5 bases and at J to 4 bases, leaving 24 bases not matched to a gene. In germline, CDR1 is SGHVS, CDR2 FNYEAQ. The CDR3 contains 22 residues. The CDR3 DNA reads TGTGCCAGCAGCCCCCGTCCCGGGACTAGCGGGTTACAGTTAAGAAGGTACAATGAGCAGTTCTTC. Protein sequence: CASSPRPGTSGLQLRRYNEQFF.